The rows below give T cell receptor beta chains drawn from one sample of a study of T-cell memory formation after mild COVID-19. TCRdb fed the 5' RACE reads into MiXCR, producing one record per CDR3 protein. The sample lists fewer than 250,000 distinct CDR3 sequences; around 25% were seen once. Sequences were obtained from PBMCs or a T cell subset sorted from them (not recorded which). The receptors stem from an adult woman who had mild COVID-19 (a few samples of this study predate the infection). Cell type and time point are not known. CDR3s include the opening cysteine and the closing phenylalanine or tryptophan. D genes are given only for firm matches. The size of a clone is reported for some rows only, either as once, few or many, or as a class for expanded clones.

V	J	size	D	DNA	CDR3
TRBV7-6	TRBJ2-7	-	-	TGTGCCAGCAGCTTAGATGTTGGGGGGTCCTACGAGCAGTACTTC	CASSLDVGGSYEQYF
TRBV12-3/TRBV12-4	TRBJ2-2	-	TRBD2	TGTGCCGCAGGGCCTACTAGCGGACACACCGGGGAGCTGTTTTTT	CAAGPTSGHTGELFF
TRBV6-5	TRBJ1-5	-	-	TGTGCCAGCAGTTACTCGAGTGTAAGCAATCAGCCCCAGCATTTT	CASSYSSVSNQPQHF
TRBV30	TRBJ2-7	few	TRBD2	TGTGCCTGGAGAGGGACTACCAAGACAAAGCAGTACTTC	CAWRGTTKTKQYF
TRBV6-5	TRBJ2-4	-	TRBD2	TGTGCCAGCAGTCCGCCGCGAGCGGGGGCCAAAAACATTCAGTACTTC	CASSPPRAGAKNIQYF
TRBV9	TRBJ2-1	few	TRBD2	TGTGCCAGCAGCGGAGGACTAGGCTCCTACAATGAGCAGTTCTTC	CASSGGLGSYNEQFF
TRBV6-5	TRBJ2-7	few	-	TGTGCCACCAAAGGCCCGCGGCAGTACTTC	CATKGPRQYF
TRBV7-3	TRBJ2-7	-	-	TGTGCCAGCAGCACCTCAGGAAGGGGGGACGCGCAGTACTTC	CASSTSGRGDAQYF
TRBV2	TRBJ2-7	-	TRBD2	TGTGCCAGCAGGGAACAACTAGCGGGAGCATCCGAGCAGTACTTC	CASREQLAGASEQYF
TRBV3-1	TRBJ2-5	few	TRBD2	TGTGCCAGCAGCCAAGATCTTGCTAGCGGGGGGTACCAAGAGACCCAGTACTTC	CASSQDLASGGYQETQYF
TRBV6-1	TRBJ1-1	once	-	TGTGCCAGCAGTGTCGACAATCCCCAGAGAGGGGCTTTCTTT	CASSVDNPQRGAFF
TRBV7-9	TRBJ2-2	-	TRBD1	TGTGCCAGCAGCGCCGGGACAGTCTACACCGGGGAGCTGTTTTTT	CASSAGTVYTGELFF
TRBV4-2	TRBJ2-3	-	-	TGTGCCAGCAGATCGTACCCGGGGCCTACAGATACGCAGTATTTT	CASRSYPGPTDTQYF
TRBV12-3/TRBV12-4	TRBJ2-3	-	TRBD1	TGTGCCAGCAAGTTCAGGGGGCAGTCAGATACGCAGTATTTT	CASKFRGQSDTQYF
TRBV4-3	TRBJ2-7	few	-	TGCGCCAGCAGCCAAGTAAGAGGGATTACCTACGAGCAGTACTTC	CASSQVRGITYEQYF
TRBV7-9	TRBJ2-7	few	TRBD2	TGTGCCAGCAGCACGACTAGCGGGAGCGAGGAGCAGTACTTC	CASSTTSGSEEQYF
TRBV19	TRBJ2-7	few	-	TGTGCCAGTAGCCCAGGGGGTGCGGGGAGCTACGAGCAGTACTTC	CASSPGGAGSYEQYF
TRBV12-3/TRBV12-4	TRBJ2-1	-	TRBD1	TGTGCCAGCAGTATGACAGGGACCTACAATGAGCAGTTCTTC	CASSMTGTYNEQFF
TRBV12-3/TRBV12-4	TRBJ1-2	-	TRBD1	TGTGCCAGCATCCCGGGGGACAGGGAGGGCTACACCTTC	CASIPGDREGYTF
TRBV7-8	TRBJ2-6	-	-	TGTGCCAGCAGCCACGGGACGGCTGGGGCCAACGTCCTGACTTTC	CASSHGTAGANVLTF
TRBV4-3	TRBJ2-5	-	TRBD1	TGCGCCAGCAGCCAAAGTCGACAGGGGCTAAGGGAGACCCAGTACTTC	CASSQSRQGLRETQYF
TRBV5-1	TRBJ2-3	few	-	TGCGCCAGCAGCTTGAAGGGAGATACGCAGTATTTT	CASSLKGDTQYF
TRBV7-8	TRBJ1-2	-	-	TGTGCCAGCAGCCTAATAACAGGTCTTAACTATGGCTACACCTTC	CASSLITGLNYGYTF
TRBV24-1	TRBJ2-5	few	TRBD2	TGTGCCACCAGTGAACCATTAGCGGGAAACCAAGAGACCCAGTACTTC	CATSEPLAGNQETQYF
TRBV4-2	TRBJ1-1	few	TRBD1	TGTGCCAGCAGCCGAACCAGACGGACAGGGGGAACTGAAGCTTTCTTT	CASSRTRRTGGTEAFF
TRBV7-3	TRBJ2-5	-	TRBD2	TGTGCCAGCAGCCGAGGACTAGCAGAACAAGAGACCCAGTACTTC	CASSRGLAEQETQYF
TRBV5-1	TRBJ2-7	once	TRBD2	TGCGCCAGCAGCTTGGATAGCGGGAGGGCCGAATACGAGCAGTACTTC	CASSLDSGRAEYEQYF
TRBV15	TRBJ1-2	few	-	TGTGCCACCAGCAGAGATGACCCCGGGACTCCCTCGGACTATGGCTACACCTTC	CATSRDDPGTPSDYGYTF
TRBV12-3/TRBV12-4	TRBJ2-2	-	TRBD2	TGTGCCAGCAGTCCCGGGACTAGGGCTAAAGTGGGCGGGGAGCTGTTTTTT	CASSPGTRAKVGGELFF
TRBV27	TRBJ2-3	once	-	TGTGCCAGCGTGCGGGCCGGCACAGATACGCAGTATTTT	CASVRAGTDTQYF
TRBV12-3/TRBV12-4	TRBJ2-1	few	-	TGTGCCAGCAGTTTTCTGCAGGAGAGGCCCAATGAGCAGTTCTTC	CASSFLQERPNEQFF
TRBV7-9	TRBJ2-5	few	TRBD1	TGTGCCAGCAGCTTTCAGCGCGGACAGGGACAAGAGACCCAGTACTTC	CASSFQRGQGQETQYF
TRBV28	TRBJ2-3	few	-	TGTGCCAGCTCGACCCGTACAAGGGGACGCACAGATACGCAGTATTTT	CASSTRTRGRTDTQYF
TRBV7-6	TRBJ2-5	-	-	TGTGCCAGCAGAGTCCAAGAGACCCAGTACTTC	CASRVQETQYF
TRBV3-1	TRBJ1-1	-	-	TGTGCCAGCCGGGCCCAGGGAGGGACTGAAGCTTTCTTT	CASRAQGGTEAFF
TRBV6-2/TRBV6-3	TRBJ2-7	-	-	TGTGCCAGCAGTTACTTGGGACAAGCTATCTACGAGCAGTACTTC	CASSYLGQAIYEQYF
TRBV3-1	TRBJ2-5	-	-	TGTGCCAGCAGCCGCCCGGCAGGGAGACAAGAGACCCAGTACTTC	CASSRPAGRQETQYF
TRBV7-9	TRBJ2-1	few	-	TGTGCCAGCAGCTTAGAACGCCTAGCCAATGAGCAGTTCTTC	CASSLERLANEQFF
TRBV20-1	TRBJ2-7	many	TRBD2	TGCAGTGCTAGAGATACGGGGGGGCCGGGAGAGCAGTACTTC	CSARDTGGPGEQYF
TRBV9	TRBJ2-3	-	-	TGTGCCAGCAGCGTAGGTGTTATGTTGGGGGTCAACACAGATACGCAGTATTTT	CASSVGVMLGVNTDTQYF
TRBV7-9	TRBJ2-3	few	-	TGTGCCAGCAGCTTCCCTCCGCGGGATACGCAGTATTTT	CASSFPPRDTQYF
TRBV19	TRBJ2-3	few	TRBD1	TGTGCCAGTAGTGACAGGGGGAAGGATACGCAGTATTTT	CASSDRGKDTQYF
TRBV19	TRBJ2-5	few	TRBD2	TGTGCCAGCCGCCCAAGCGGGGGGGCGCGAGAGACCCAGTACTTC	CASRPSGGARETQYF